Described below is a single TCR beta chain sequence and its context. This clonotype was seen repeatedly, ten times or more. Its recognized antigen is unknown. No base quality information exists; no much larger clone differs at one position. The sample originates from a study of Graves' ophthalmopathy and Graves' hyperthyroidism (dated by TCRdb to the late 2010s). Background on the whole study: Peripheral blood was collected at initial diagnosis, before any treatment. The study used TCR beta repertoire signatures to distinguish Graves' ophthalmopathy from Graves' hyperthyroidism and to predict progression to ophthalmopathy. For training and testing, the 110 or so patients in the discovery cohort were randomly divided in a 7:3 ratio. To explore V-J signatures that separate ophthalmopathy from hyperthyroidism, a discovery set of about 100 patients was enrolled, consisting of 40 to 45 with ophthalmopathy and roughly 60 with stable hyperthyroidism. In more than five hyperthyroidism patients, T-cell repertoires of thyroid tissue and blood were compared. The independent validation cohort included around 19 hyperthyroidism patients plus 17 patients who later progressed from hyperthyroidism to ophthalmopathy. In total, 135 blood samples were TCR-sequenced: 43 ophthalmopathy, some 72 hyperthyroidism and roughly 17 hyperthyroidism-to-ophthalmopathy patients. Following sample collection, hyperthyroidism patients were given methimazole at a starting dose of 30 mg daily, and ophthalmopathy patients were given high-dose intravenous methylprednisolone. What the authors observed across the whole study: The 13-signature model separated ophthalmopathy from stable hyperthyroidism with approximately 90% sensitivity and 81.08% specificity in cross-validation, and 80%/75% in the test set. Sample size was not predetermined statistically, and investigators were not blinded to group allocation. In validation, the model predicted ophthalmopathy progression with 55% to 71% sensitivity and approximately 75% specificity; some 13 predicted patients were CT-confirmed with GO in a median of approximately 6.5 months. Most expanded thyroid clonotypes with frequency above 0.001 were also detected in blood, suggesting blood repertoires may reflect the thyroid immune response.

Ophthalmopathy patients had moderately to severely active disease, Clinical Activity Score of at least 3, NOSPECS grade of at least 4, and disease duration under 3 months. Patients were excluded if they had other autoimmune diseases, uncontrolled infections, pregnancy or lactation. Diagnosis relied on clinical symptoms, serum thyroxine, TRAb, thyroid ultrasound and orbital computed tomography. PBMCs were isolated from about 9.1 ml of fresh peripheral blood by Ficoll-Paque density gradient centrifugation. Total RNA was extracted with Trizol reagent and quality-checked on an Agilent 2100 Bioanalyzer. For repertoire sequencing, the TCR beta CDR3 regions were amplified from RNA transcripts. The first round was an RT-PCR using HTBI primers with the Qiagen OneStep RT-PCR kit, and this first round was followed by a second-round multiplex PCR, then size selection and purification. Libraries were sequenced on an Illumina HiSeq2000 using paired-end 100 bp reads. The original pipeline was this. SOAPnuke was used for read processing, and reads with adapters, uncalled bases, a mean Phred below 15, or no exact constant-primer or identifier match were discarded. COPE v1.2.5 was used to merge high-quality paired reads. Each unique nucleotide sequence was defined as a clonotype, and clonotypes were aligned to IMGT TRB V, D and J references with MiTCR v1.1. The analysis was limited to V-J combinations with a frequency above 0.0001, which together covered 99.2% of the repertoires. For each V-J combination, a TCR clonal expansion and chaos score was defined as the ratio of F50 clonal expansion to chaos observed in the TCRdist matrix. Welch's t-statistics and random forest were used to reduce features to 10 to 15 V-J combinations, which were fed into a naive Bayes classifier. The similarity between thyroid and blood repertoires was quantified using the Morisita-Horn index. TCRdb reprocessing: public reads trimmed at Q25 with fastp, clones called with MiXCR, in-frame beta chains kept. Each CDR3 protein appears once, grouped with its most common genes and DNA. In this record, the V and J calls reflect TCRdb's handling and not the investigators' own analysis. This sample gives about 480,000 distinct CDR3 sequences in total; approximately 15% of them show up just once. The leading ten clones occupy roughly 10% of the sample.

V is pared back by 6 bases and J by 6 bases, with 12 bases lying between the germline termini. The germline V gene (reference sequence) specifies MNHEY as CDR1 and SMNVEV as CDR2. From the cysteine up to the phenylalanine, the CDR3 has a length of 12 residues. CDR3 DNA is the only sequence kept; it has 36 bases, read in frame from the first base. This sequence was found in a young woman with Graves' ophthalmopathy. Donor details come from another sample of the same person, matched by shared clones. What was sequenced was blood. Recombination connected TRBV27 to TRBJ2-7; the D gene is perhaps TRBD1, on 6 matching bases. The sequenced DNA: TGTGCCAGCAGCCCACAGGGACGCGAGCAGTACTTC. It specifies CASSPQGREQYF.